Listed below are T cell receptor beta chains from one sample, sequenced in a study of shared clonotypes between healthy human individuals. Produced via immunoSEQ multiplex PCR; TCRdb's table is partial and in-frame only. The sample has around 1.9 million clones; about 92% are singletons. Sequencing was done on a sample of naive CD8+ T cells from PBMCs. The receptor source for this set is a man aged 18 to 29 in good health. Some clones in this sample may be carry-over from other donors' samples. CDR3s include the opening cysteine and the closing phenylalanine or tryptophan. A D gene is named only where the DNA matches it firmly. Clone sizes are given selectively: once, few, many, or a class where the clone is expanded.

j_gene | d_gene | abundance | v_gene | CDR3nt | CDR3aa
TRBJ2-1 | . | . | TRBV28 | TGTGCCAGCGGAAAGTCCCCCTACAATGAGCAGTTCTTC | CASGKSPYNEQFF
TRBJ2-5 | TRBD1 | . | TRBV19 | TGTGCCACCACGGTAGGGACAGGGGTCCAAGAGACCCAGTACTTC | CATTVGTGVQETQYF
TRBJ2-1 | TRBD1 | . | TRBV14 | TGTGCCAGCAGTCTTTACCGGGACAGGGAATACAATGAGCAGTTCTTC | CASSLYRDREYNEQFF
TRBJ1-2 | TRBD1 | once | TRBV11-2 | TGTGCCAGCAGCTATATCATACCGGGACAGGGTTTTGGCTACACCTTC | CASSYIIPGQGFGYTF
TRBJ2-1 | . | . | TRBV6-1 | TGTGCCAGCAGTGAAGAGGGTCGGGTTGGCTCCTACAATGAGCAGTTCTTC | CASSEEGRVGSYNEQFF
TRBJ2-7 | . | once | TRBV4-2 | TGTGCCAGCAGCCCGGAACTCGGGTACGAGCAGTACTTC | CASSPELGYEQYF
TRBJ1-2 | . | . | TRBV7-3 | TGTGCCAGCAGCCCGCGGACTACTAACTATGGCTACACCTTC | CASSPRTTNYGYTF
TRBJ2-5 | TRBD2 | once | TRBV15 | TGTGCCACCAGCAGCCTCTCGGGGGGGCTGGAGACCCAGTACTTC | CATSSLSGGLETQYF
TRBJ2-3 | . | . | TRBV28 | TGTGCCAGCAGTTTAGGGTATGGAACAGATACGCAGTATTTT | CASSLGYGTDTQYF
TRBJ2-7 | . | . | TRBV7-9 | TGTGCCAGCAGCTCTAGAGGGGGGGACCCAACTGTCTACGAGCAGTACTTC | CASSSRGGDPTVYEQYF
TRBJ1-2 | TRBD1 | . | TRBV27 | TGTGCCAGCAGTTTATACGGGACAGGGGGCGCGGGGGGCTACACCTTC | CASSLYGTGGAGGYTF
TRBJ2-7 | . | once | TRBV28 | TGTGCCAGCCGGGACCGGGGGTACGAGCAGTACTTC | CASRDRGYEQYF
TRBJ2-7 | TRBD1 | . | TRBV19 | TGTGCCAGTAGTCCGAGGGACAGCTCCTACGAGCAGTACTTC | CASSPRDSSYEQYF
TRBJ1-2 | . | . | TRBV7-2 | TGTGCCAGCAGCCCGCAGCCCATGGGGAGTTTGATCGGCTACACCTTC | CASSPQPMGSLIGYTF
TRBJ2-7 | . | once | TRBV5-1 | TGCGCCAGCAGCTTGGAGTATGGATTCTCCTACGAGCAGTACTTC | CASSLEYGFSYEQYF
TRBJ1-2 | . | . | TRBV6-6 | TGTGCCAGCAGGTCCGGGGGCTACACCTTC | CASRSGGYTF
TRBJ1-4 | . | . | TRBV18 | TGTGCCAGCTCACCTCCACCGACGGCTGAAAATGAAAAACTGTTTTTT | CASSPPPTAENEKLFF
TRBJ2-5 | TRBD2 | . | TRBV7-8 | TGTGCCAGCAGCTCCCCTCCGGGGGGACCAGAAGAGACCCAGTACTTC | CASSSPPGGPEETQYF
TRBJ2-7 | . | once | TRBV27 | TGTGCCAGCAGCGCTCAACGGGGGGCCTTGGAGCAGTACTTC | CASSAQRGALEQYF
TRBJ2-1 | . | once | TRBV11-2 | TGTGCCAGCAGCTTACCGACAGGAAACTACAATGAGCAGTTCTTC | CASSLPTGNYNEQFF
TRBJ2-7 | TRBD1 | . | TRBV7-9 | TGTGCCAGCAGCCATGGGCAGGGGGCCTCCTACGAGCAGTACTTC | CASSHGQGASYEQYF
TRBJ2-1 | TRBD2 | . | TRBV7-9 | TGTGCCAGCAGCTCCCTAGCGGGATTGGGCCCCGGGCAGTTCTTC | CASSSLAGLGPGQFF
TRBJ2-1 | TRBD1 | . | TRBV29-1 | TGCAGCGTTTTGCCGGGACAGGGGGCTGTTAGGCTGTTCTTC | CSVLPGQGAVRLFF
TRBJ1-4 | . | . | TRBV27 | TGTGCCAGCAGTCGCTCAACTAATGAAAAACTGTTTTTT | CASSRSTNEKLFF
TRBJ1-5 | . | . | TRBV30 | TGTGCCTGGAGTGTTGGCGCGGGCAATCAGCCCCAGCATTTT | CAWSVGAGNQPQHF
TRBJ2-7 | . | . | TRBV6-5 | TGTGCCAGCAGCGCCGGGACTGAGCAGTACTTC | CASSAGTEQYF
TRBJ2-3 | . | . | TRBV28 | TGTGCCAGCATGTGGAGGGGACCCACAGATACGCAGTATTTT | CASMWRGPTDTQYF
TRBJ2-1 | . | . | TRBV6-1 | TGTGCCAGCAGTGGCACGCCTGAAATACTGGAGCAGTTCTTC | CASSGTPEILEQFF
TRBJ1-2 | . | . | TRBV15 | TGTGCCACCAGCAGAGATGAAGTGGGTCCGGGGTATGGCTACACCTTC | CATSRDEVGPGYGYTF
TRBJ2-3 | TRBD2 | . | TRBV28 | TGTGCCAGCAGTCCAGAAGCGGGGTGGCACACAGATACGCAGTATTTT | CASSPEAGWHTDTQYF
TRBJ1-5 | . | . | TRBV7-9 | TGTGCCAGCAGCTACGGAACAGCTAATCAGCCCCAGCATTTT | CASSYGTANQPQHF
TRBJ1-5 | . | . | TRBV28 | TGTGCCAGCAGAACCTTCCTTAGGAATCAGCCCCAGCATTTT | CASRTFLRNQPQHF
TRBJ1-2 | TRBD1 | . | TRBV14 | TGTGCCAGCAGCCAGGGGGGACAGAAAACCTATGGCTACACCTTC | CASSQGGQKTYGYTF
TRBJ2-1 | TRBD2 | . | TRBV5-1 | TGCGCCAGCAGCCGAACTAGCGGGAATGAGCAGTTCTTC | CASSRTSGNEQFF
TRBJ1-5 | TRBD1 | . | TRBV27 | TGTGCCAGCAGTAACAGACAGGGAGATCAGCCCCAGCATTTT | CASSNRQGDQPQHF
TRBJ1-5 | . | . | TRBV5-6 | TGTGCCAGCAGCTTGAAAGCAGGGCGGGGACAGCCCCAGCATTTT | CASSLKAGRGQPQHF
TRBJ2-1 | TRBD2 | . | TRBV27 | TGTGCCAGCAGTGTACTAGCGGGAGCCTACAATGAGCAGTTCTTC | CASSVLAGAYNEQFF
TRBJ2-1 | . | . | TRBV5-6 | TGTGCCAGCAGCTTCTGGACCGGCTACAATGAGCAGTTCTTC | CASSFWTGYNEQFF
TRBJ2-3 | . | . | TRBV28 | TGTGCCAGCAGTTCTAGCGCCTACACAGATACGCAGTATTTT | CASSSSAYTDTQYF
TRBJ2-7 | . | . | TRBV5-5 | TGTGCCAGCAGCTTGAGAGGGGCGCGGGAGCAGTACTTC | CASSLRGAREQYF
TRBJ2-7 | TRBD1 | . | TRBV10-3 | TGTGCCATCAGGACAGGGCTCCCCCTCTCCTACGAGCAGTACTTC | CAIRTGLPLSYEQYF
TRBJ2-2 | TRBD1 | . | TRBV10-3 | TGTGCCATCAGTGGATCCTCCGGGACAGGGAACACCGGGGAGCTGTTTTTT | CAISGSSGTGNTGELFF
TRBJ2-5 | . | . | TRBV6-6 | TGTGCCAGCAGCCCACATGGTTGGGGAAAAGAGACCCAGTACTTC | CASSPHGWGKETQYF
TRBJ2-7 | . | . | TRBV13 | TGTGCCAGCAGCTTAACGGGAGACAAACAACTGACCTACGAGCAGTACTTC | CASSLTGDKQLTYEQYF
TRBJ1-1 | . | . | TRBV9 | TGTGCCAGCAGCGCCGCATATCTGGGGGAAGCTTTCTTT | CASSAAYLGEAFF
TRBJ2-5 | TRBD1 | . | TRBV28 | TGTGCCAGCAGTATTACAGGGGTTGAGACCCAGTACTTC | CASSITGVETQYF
TRBJ2-7 | . | . | TRBV6-1 | TGTGCCAGCAGTGAATCCTCAGTGAAGGGGGACGAGCAGTACTTC | CASSESSVKGDEQYF
TRBJ2-7 | . | once | TRBV14 | TGTGCCAGCAGCCAACGTCCTATACAGCTGACTTACGAGCAGTACTTC | CASSQRPIQLTYEQYF
TRBJ1-2 | . | once | TRBV6-1 | TGTGCCAGCAGTGGCCGGACAGCTAATGGCTACACCTTC | CASSGRTANGYTF
TRBJ2-1 | . | . | TRBV9 | TGTGCCAGCAGCAGGCCTCCTTCAGGCAATGAGCAGTTCTTC | CASSRPPSGNEQFF
TRBJ1-2 | TRBD1 | . | TRBV19 | TGTGCCAGTCAACGGACAGGATCACTCTATGGCTACACCTTC | CASQRTGSLYGYTF
TRBJ1-2 | . | . | TRBV9 | TGTGCCAGCAGCGTAGGGAACGGATTGAACTATGGCTACACCTTC | CASSVGNGLNYGYTF
TRBJ2-1 | . | . | TRBV4-1 | TGCGCCAGCAGCCAAGATCCGCAGGTAAACAATGAGCAGTTCTTC | CASSQDPQVNNEQFF
TRBJ2-1 | TRBD2 | . | TRBV28 | TGTGCCAGCAGTCTAGGGACTAGCGGAACTTACAATGAGCAGTTCTTC | CASSLGTSGTYNEQFF
TRBJ2-1 | . | . | TRBV5-1 | TGCGCCAGCAGCTTGGTGTGGGGTCCTAGCTCCTACAATGAGCAGTTCTTC | CASSLVWGPSSYNEQFF
TRBJ1-2 | . | . | TRBV5-4 | TGTGCCAGCAGAATCGGGACATCTAACTATGGCTACACCTTC | CASRIGTSNYGYTF
TRBJ2-2 | TRBD1 | . | TRBV19 | TGTGCCAGTAGTATCCCGGGACAGGAGGACACCGGGGAGCTGTTTTTT | CASSIPGQEDTGELFF
TRBJ1-2 | . | . | TRBV6-5 | TGTGCCAGCAGCAACAGAGCCTCGGGTAACTATGGCTACACCTTC | CASSNRASGNYGYTF
TRBJ2-7 | TRBD2 | once | TRBV2 | TGTGCCAGCAGTGAAGCTAGGGATGGACTAGCGGACCCCTACGAGCAGTACTTC | CASSEARDGLADPYEQYF
TRBJ2-3 | . | . | TRBV9 | TGTGCCAGCAGCGGACGGACTTTACCGGATACGCAGTATTTT | CASSGRTLPDTQYF